A selection of T cell receptor beta chains follows, all from one sample in a study of a mutant IDH1 vaccine in newly diagnosed glioma. For these TCRs, the target antigens are not known. Clones were read by immunoSEQ multiplex PCR, and TCRdb kept only the in-frame ones, dropping some. The sample shows around 55,000 clones, 80% of them seen only once. The sequences come from PBMCs, collected from a glioma patient whose treatment included an IDH1 peptide vaccine. The receptors shown here come from a man between 35 and 55 years old with glioma. Both conserved end residues are part of each CDR3. The D gene is left open where the match is weak. Rows give clone size only sometimes, using once, few, many, or a class for an expanded clone.

size	V	J	D	CDR3	DNA
NA	TRBV29-1	TRBJ2-5	TRBD2	CSTRTSGGARQETQYF	TGCAGCACTAGGACTAGCGGGGGGGCACGACAAGAGACCCAGTACTTC
NA	TRBV6-6	TRBJ1-5	NA	CASSPGRGNQPQHF	TGTGCCAGCAGTCCCGGAAGAGGAAATCAGCCCCAGCATTTT
NA	TRBV7-9	TRBJ2-7	NA	CASIPTWGDEQYF	TGTGCCAGCATCCCCACCTGGGGGGACGAGCAGTACTTC
NA	TRBV4-2	TRBJ2-1	NA	CASSQERGFYNEQFF	TGTGCCAGCAGCCAAGAACGGGGGTTTTACAATGAGCAGTTCTTC
once	TRBV7-3	TRBJ1-1	TRBD1	CASRQGAKTEAFF	TGTGCCAGCAGGCAGGGGGCGAAAACTGAAGCTTTCTTT
once	TRBV6-5	TRBJ1-1	NA	CASSYGGSTEAFF	TGTGCCAGCAGTTACGGTGGGAGCACTGAAGCTTTCTTT
NA	TRBV14	TRBJ1-1	NA	CASSRTVRGDTEAFF	TGTGCCAGCAGCCGGACGGTTAGGGGGGACACTGAAGCTTTCTTT
NA	TRBV6-5	TRBJ1-5	TRBD1	CASSRTGDPGQPQHF	TGTGCCAGCAGCCGGACAGGGGATCCAGGTCAGCCCCAGCATTTT
NA	TRBV9	TRBJ2-1	TRBD2	CASSLGGVHNEQFF	TGTGCCAGCAGTCTCGGGGGGGTACACAATGAGCAGTTCTTC
NA	TRBV6-5	TRBJ2-7	TRBD1	CASSPSTTGAYEQYF	TGTGCCAGCAGTCCATCTACGACAGGGGCCTACGAGCAGTACTTC
NA	TRBV7-2	TRBJ1-3	NA	CASSLGVFGGTPGNTIYF	TGTGCCAGCAGCTTAGGAGTATTCGGCGGGACACCTGGAAACACCATATATTTT
NA	TRBV7-2	TRBJ2-7	TRBD2	CASSLGSSGTYEQYF	TGTGCCAGCAGCTTAGGTTCTAGCGGTACCTACGAGCAGTACTTC
NA	TRBV5-8	TRBJ1-5	TRBD1	CASSGGITGGGQPQHF	TGTGCCAGCAGCGGGGGTATAACAGGGGGCGGGCAGCCCCAGCATTTT
NA	TRBV7-6	TRBJ2-7	TRBD2	CASSFERGTLNEQYF	TGTGCCAGCAGCTTCGAGCGGGGCACCCTCAACGAGCAGTACTTC
NA	TRBV6-5	TRBJ2-2	TRBD1	CASSLQGANTGELFF	TGTGCCAGCAGTCTACAGGGGGCGAACACCGGGGAGCTGTTTTTT
NA	TRBV7-8	TRBJ2-5	NA	CASSPDPGTQYF	TGTGCCAGCAGCCCCGATCCGGGGACCCAGTACTTC
NA	TRBV5-4	TRBJ1-6	NA	CASSFGDSPLHF	TGTGCCAGCAGCTTTGGGGACTCACCCCTCCACTTT
NA	TRBV6-1	TRBJ1-6	NA	CASRDYTGISPLHF	TGTGCCAGCAGGGATTACACAGGGATTTCACCCCTCCACTTT
NA	TRBV6-5	TRBJ1-3	TRBD1	CASSAGQGNTIYF	TGTGCCAGCAGTGCGGGACAGGGAAACACCATATATTTT
few	TRBV7-2	TRBJ1-5	NA	CASSYDLYQPQHF	TGTGCCAGCAGCTACGATCTCTATCAGCCCCAGCATTTT
NA	TRBV29-1	TRBJ2-2	NA	CSVLGNTGELFF	TGCAGCGTTTTAGGGAACACCGGGGAGCTGTTTTTT
NA	TRBV19	TRBJ1-5	NA	CASRGIERYQPQHF	TGTGCCAGTAGGGGCATCGAGAGGTATCAGCCCCAGCATTTT
NA	TRBV4-1	TRBJ2-7	TRBD1	CASSQDGGTGGHYEQYF	TGCGCCAGCAGCCAAGATGGGGGGACAGGGGGCCACTACGAGCAGTACTTC
NA	TRBV7-9	TRBJ1-4	TRBD1	CASSLQGAGEKLFF	TGTGCCAGCAGCTTACAGGGGGCGGGTGAAAAACTGTTTTTT
NA	TRBV5-1	TRBJ2-1	NA	CASSLDQGPYNEQFF	TGCGCCAGCAGCCTGGATCAGGGTCCCTACAATGAGCAGTTCTTC
NA	TRBV6-6	TRBJ2-7	NA	CASSYNSEQYF	TGTGCCAGCAGTTACAACAGCGAGCAGTACTTC
NA	TRBV4-1	TRBJ1-1	NA	CASSSRGMNTEAFF	TGCGCCAGCAGTTCCCGTGGGATGAACACTGAAGCTTTCTTT
NA	TRBV5-8	TRBJ1-5	TRBD1	CASSLRGQVIKQPQHF	TGTGCCAGCAGCTTGAGGGGACAGGTGATTAAGCAGCCCCAGCATTTT
NA	TRBV4-1	TRBJ1-6	NA	CASSTYYNSPLHF	TGCGCCAGCAGCACCTACTATAATTCACCCCTCCACTTT
NA	TRBV2	TRBJ2-2	NA	CASSLAYTGELFF	TGTGCCAGCAGCCTGGCGTACACCGGGGAGCTGTTTTTT
NA	TRBV5-1	TRBJ2-7	NA	CASSYGATYEQYF	TGCGCCAGCAGCTACGGGGCTACCTACGAGCAGTACTTC
NA	TRBV9	TRBJ2-5	NA	CASSVGQADQETQYF	TGTGCCAGCAGCGTAGGTCAGGCGGACCAAGAGACCCAGTACTTC
once	TRBV18	TRBJ1-4	TRBD1	CASSQGQGREKLFF	TGTGCCAGCTCACAAGGACAGGGGCGGGAAAAACTGTTTTTT
few	TRBV4-1	TRBJ1-6	TRBD1	CASSQADRGSPLHF	TGCGCCAGCAGCCAAGCAGACAGGGGTTCACCCCTCCACTTT
NA	TRBV18	TRBJ1-6	TRBD1	CASSPDAGGRNSPLHF	TGTGCCAGCTCACCAGACGCAGGGGGCAGGAATTCACCCCTCCACTTT
few	TRBV27	TRBJ2-7	TRBD1	CASSFISGGKLYEQYF	TGTGCCAGCAGTTTTATATCAGGGGGTAAGCTCTACGAGCAGTACTTC
NA	TRBV4-1	TRBJ2-7	NA	CASSQEEGGETSYEQYF	TGCGCCAGCAGCCAAGAGGAGGGGGGGGAGACCTCCTACGAGCAGTACTTC
NA	TRBV5-1	TRBJ2-7	TRBD2	CASSGEGRPTYEQYF	TGCGCCAGCAGCGGGGAGGGCCGGCCCACCTACGAGCAGTACTTC
NA	TRBV6-5	TRBJ1-2	NA	CASSYRAGSRYGYTF	TGTGCCAGCAGTTACCGGGCAGGATCCCGATATGGCTACACCTTC
NA	TRBV2	TRBJ1-2	TRBD1	CASSPTGAYGYTF	TGTGCCAGCAGCCCGACAGGGGCGTATGGCTACACCTTC
NA	TRBV6-5	TRBJ1-3	NA	CASSIPSRENTIYF	TGTGCCAGCAGTATCCCTTCCAGGGAAAACACCATATATTTT